The next 21 T cell receptor beta chains were all read from a single sample in a study of T cell changes during pregnancy in multiple sclerosis. Profiled with immunoSEQ multiplex PCR; TCRdb holds only in-frame clones, not every one. Found here are roughly 50,000 clones, 80% to 95% of them singletons; the top ten hold about 1.2%. The sample was peripheral blood, taken after pregnancy. The receptors originated from a female donor in good health, enrolled as a control in a pregnancy study.

The V and J genes are TRBV6-5 and TRBJ1-1, with D possibly TRBD1 on 5 matching bases. Germline loops: CDR1 MNHEY, CDR2 SVGAGI. Trimming left V 5 bases short and J 0 bases short, with 13 bases between. The CDR3 sequence is 15 residues long. The CDR3 sequence: CASSAPQGVNTEAFF. The CDR3 nucleotides read TGTGCCAGCAGTGCCCCTCAGGGTGTGAACACTGAAGCTTTCTTT.

There are a few counts of this clone. The chain links TRBV2 to TRBJ1-1; TRBD1 matches 7 bases. V shed 4 bases and J 5 bases; nucleotides not matched to a gene: 10. CDR1 is SNHLY and CDR2 is FYNNEI in the germline V gene. The CDR3 sequence is 15 residues long. CDR3 sequence: CASSALRQGWTEAFF. As DNA, the CDR3 is TGTGCCAGCAGTGCATTAAGACAGGGTTGGACTGAAGCTTTCTTT.

This chain links TRBV10-3 with TRBJ2-7, with TRBD1 matching over 7 bases. CDR3 length equals 14 residues. V shed 3 bases and J 0 bases; nucleotides not matched to a gene: 2. The V gene's germline CDR1 is ENHRY and CDR2 SYGVKD. CDR3 nucleotides: TGTGCCATCAGTGAAGGACAGGCCTCCTACGAGCAGTACTTC. The encoded protein is CAISEGQASYEQYF.

The chain links TRBV27 to TRBJ1-2; TRBD1 aligns across 7 bases. Per the germline V gene, CDR1 is MNHEY and CDR2 is SMNVEV (reference sequence). V was clipped by 5 bases and J by 8 bases; unmatched bases: 11. The CDR3 has 14 residues. Here the CDR3 DNA reads TGTGCCAGCAGTCTCTACCGCCAGGGGGGAGGCTACACCTTC. This translates into CASSLYRQGGGYTF.

The chain employs TRBV29-1 and TRBJ2-7, with a tentative D call TRBD1 (5 bases). CDR3 length: 14 amino acids. V was shortened by 5 bases and J by 0 bases, with 14 bases between the two germline ends. Germline V gives CDR1 SQVTM, CDR2 ANQGSEA. This CDR3 reads CSVQFLTDSYEQYF. In DNA form, the CDR3 reads TGCAGCGTTCAATTCCTGACAGACTCCTACGAGCAGTACTTC.

This clone was seen once. This chain joins TRBV6-6 and TRBJ2-1; 8 bases are a match to TRBD2. V was clipped by 0 bases and J by 7 bases; unmatched bases: 8. The germline V gene has CDR1 MNHNY and CDR2 SVGAGI (reference sequence). The CDR3 spans 16 residues. The CDR3 coding sequence is TGTGCCAGCAGTTACTCAGCCGGGAGGGCCGGGAATGAGCAGTTCTTC. This translates into CASSYSAGRAGNEQFF.

The chain has TRBV25-1 and TRBJ1-2; tentative D call: TRBD1 (5 bases). Trimming shortened V by 5 bases and J by 7 bases, and 17 bases separated the two germline ends. The CDR3 loop spans 14 amino acids. Germline loops: CDR1 MGHDK, CDR2 SYGVNS. The CDR3 coding sequence is TGTGCCAGCAGTAAACAGGCTAGATCACGTGGCTACACCTTC. It specifies CASSKQARSRGYTF.

The chain recombines TRBV27 with TRBJ2-5, with no clear D. Per the germline V gene, CDR1 is MNHEY and CDR2 is SMNVEV (reference sequence). The CDR3 contains 12 residues. The V end was cut by 5 bases, the J end by 0 bases, with 4 bases between. This CDR3 is CASSAYQETQYF. The CDR3, as DNA: TGTGCCAGCAGTGCGTACCAAGAGACCCAGTACTTC.

The count of this clone is one. The V and J genes are TRBV27 and TRBJ1-2; 10 bases are a match to TRBD1. Losses at the gene ends were 8 bases for V and 6 bases for J; bases not matched to a gene: 9. The germline V gene has CDR1 MNHEY and CDR2 SMNVEV (reference sequence). The CDR3 sequence is 14 residues long. The CDR3 here is CASGGDRGIDGYTF. For the CDR3, the DNA is TGTGCCAGCGGGGGGGACAGGGGAATTGATGGCTACACCTTC.

This clone was counted only a few times. The chain links TRBV2 to TRBJ1-5, with TRBD1 as a possible D gene (5 bases). CDR3 length: 13 amino acids. CDR1 SNHLY and CDR2 FYNNEI come from the germline V gene. V shed 6 bases and J shed 3 bases, with 9 bases lying between them. For the CDR3, the DNA is TGTGCCAGCAGCCGACAGAACAATCAGCCCCAGCATTTT. Translation: CASSRQNNQPQHF.

The gene calls are TRBV25-1 and TRBJ1-1; 7 nucleotides match TRBD1. There are 13 residues in the CDR3. The germline gives CDR1 MGHDK, CDR2 SYGVNS. V lost 7 bases and J lost 1; bases outside the gene matches: 3. The CDR3 reads CASTRQGNTEAFF. In DNA, the CDR3 is TGTGCCAGCACTCGACAGGGGAACACTGAAGCTTTCTTT.

The chain couples TRBV28 to TRBJ2-7; the D is unclear. V gave up 4 bases and J gave up 3 bases, with 7 bases separating them. The CDR3 loop spans 12 amino acids. Germline V gives CDR1 MDHEN, CDR2 SYDVKM. The CDR3 bases are TGTGCCAGCAGTTGGCCCCGCTACGAGCAGTACTTC. Protein: CASSWPRYEQYF.

The rearrangement uses TRBV5-1 and TRBJ2-3, with 9 bases fitting TRBD1. Per germline, CDR1 SGHRS and CDR2 YFSETQ. This CDR3 spans 15 amino acids. Trimming removed 0 bases from V and 4 bases from J; junction bases left unmatched: 3. This CDR3 is CASSLGQGGSDTQYF. The CDR3 coding sequence is TGCGCCAGCAGCTTGGGACAGGGGGGATCAGATACGCAGTATTTT.

The CDR3 reads CASSFEAGASYEQYF. Written as DNA, the CDR3 is TGTGCCAGCAGCTTCGAAGCGGGGGCCTCCTACGAGCAGTACTTC. This chain uses TRBV11-2 with TRBJ2-7, with 8 bases identical to TRBD2. The CDR3 is 15 amino acids. V dropped 3 bases and J dropped 0; count of bases not matched to a gene: 4. Germline lookup yields CDR1 SGHAT and CDR2 FQNNGV.

V gene TRBV27 combines with J gene TRBJ1-3; TRBD1 agrees at 7 bases. This CDR3 comprises 15 residues. Per the germline V gene, CDR1 is MNHEY and CDR2 is SMNVEV (reference sequence). With 8 bases clipped from V and 6 bases from J, the junction kept 13 bases outside the gene matches. The CDR3 nucleotides read TGTGCCAGCCCCTCCGGGACAGATGTAGCAAACACCATATATTTT. Translation gives CASPSGTDVANTIYF.

This chain connects TRBV19 to TRBJ1-4, with no clear D. The length of the CDR3 is 13 residues. Germline values: CDR1 LNHDA, CDR2 SQIVND (reference sequence). Trimming shortened V by 9 bases and J by 8 bases, and 16 bases separated the two germline ends. Written as DNA, the CDR3 is TGTGCCAGCAGTTTAGTCTTACAGGAAAAACTGTTTTTT. Translated: CASSLVLQEKLFF.

Remarks on this clone: The junction differs from germline at one of its ends, possibly a read error. The chain uses TRBV15 and TRBJ2-7; D might be TRBD2 (6 bases). This CDR3 comprises 14 residues. Germline V gene sequence: CDR1 LNHNV, CDR2 YYDKDF (reference sequence). The CDR3, as DNA: TGTGCCACCAGCAGATCAGGGCGGGGTGCTAGGGACCTCTTC. Its protein product is CATSRSGRGARDLF.

The rearrangement uses TRBV5-6 and TRBJ1-6, with 10 bases aligning to TRBD1. Unmatched junction bases numbered 2, after V lost 3 bases and J lost 8 bases. Per germline, CDR1 SGHDT and CDR2 YYEEEE. The CDR3 loop spans 14 amino acids. The CDR3 bases are TGTGCCAGCAGCTGGGACAGGGGTGATTCACCCCTCCACTTT. Translating gives CASSWDRGDSPLHF.

V is TRBV11-2 and J is TRBJ2-3; TRBD2 matches at 7 bases. With V trimmed by 3 bases and J by 5 bases, 11 bases remained unmatched. The CDR3 is 16 residues long. Germline lookup yields CDR1 SGHAT and CDR2 FQNNGV. This CDR3 reads CASSFSGGGVIDTQYF. CDR3 in DNA: TGTGCCAGCAGCTTTTCTGGGGGAGGGGTTATAGATACGCAGTATTTT. Together with reference TRBV11-2 and TRBJ2-3, the CDR3 gives the full variable domain: EAGVAQSPRYKIIEKRQSVAFWCNPISGHATLYWYQQILGQGPKLLIQFQNNGVVDDSQLPKDRFSAERLKGVDSTLKIQPAKLEDSAVYLCASSFSGGGVIDTQYFGPGTRLTVL.

This clone has just a few counts. The CDR3 protein is CASKYRDSHSPLHF. The CDR3 DNA follows: TGTGCCAGCAAATACCGGGACAGTCATTCACCCCTCCACTTT. The chain has TRBV6-5 and TRBJ1-6; 7 nucleotides line up with TRBD1. After removal of 7 bases from V and 8 bases from J, the junction contained 8 bases not matched to a gene. Per germline, CDR1 MNHEY and CDR2 SVGAGI. The CDR3 has 14 amino acids.

This chain joins TRBV7-2 and TRBJ1-6, with 8 bases fitting TRBD1. V shed 5 bases, J shed 10 bases, and the junction held 7 bases outside the gene matches. CDR3 length equals 14 residues. CDR1 is SGHTA, CDR2 FQGNSA, per germline. CDR3 in DNA: TGTGCCAGCAGCCGCCAGGGGGCTGAATCACCCCTCCACTTT. Its protein is CASSRQGAESPLHF.